These 31 T cell receptor beta chains share one sample of origin, sequenced in a study of blood T cell repertoires in COVID-19. This table comes from immunoSEQ multiplex PCR, and its TCRdb copy is limited to in-frame clones, with some not included. This sample carries around 290,000 clones, 80% to 95% of them seen once, and the ten largest clones take more than 0.95%. The sequenced sample was PBMCs or T cells enriched from blood (not recorded which). Source of these receptors: a woman in her thirties who had recovered from COVID-19.

The chain joins TRBV4-3 to TRBJ1-1; the D gene is possibly TRBD1 (5 bases). Germline V CDR1 and CDR2: LGHNA, YSLEER. Trimming pared 0 bases from V and 10 bases from J, leaving 15 bases between. The CDR3 runs 14 residues. This CDR3 is CASSQEGFGRGAFF. In nucleotides, the CDR3 is TGCGCCAGCAGCCAAGAAGGTTTCGGGAGGGGAGCTTTCTTT.

This chain uses TRBV28 with TRBJ1-1; 8 nucleotides align to TRBD1. The CDR3 consists of 14 residues. Germline V gene data show CDR1 as MDHEN and CDR2 as SYDVKM. V lost 5 bases to trimming and J lost 13 bases; unmatched junction nucleotides: 15. CDR3 in amino acids: CASSPTPRQGSVFF. DNA of the CDR3: TGTGCCAGCAGTCCGACCCCTCGACAGGGGTCTGTTTTCTTT.

CDR3: CASSPGTRTETQYF. The CDR3 coding sequence is TGTGCCAGCAGCCCCGGGACTCGGACGGAGACCCAGTACTTC. The chain recombines TRBV9 with TRBJ2-5, with a tentative D call TRBD2 (6 bases). The germline gives CDR1 SGDLS, CDR2 YYNGEE. CDR3 size: 14 residues. V was pared by 4 bases and J by 5 bases, with 15 bases between.

V usage is TRBV30 and J usage is TRBJ1-6, with 8 bases aligning to TRBD1. The length of the CDR3 is 13 residues. Germline V lookup: CDR1 GTSNPN, CDR2 SVGIG (reference sequence). J gave up 10 bases and V 4 bases, and 6 bases lay outside the gene matches. For the CDR3, the DNA is TGTGCCTGGACCCAGGGGGCAGGGTCACCCCTCCACTTT. Its translation: CAWTQGAGSPLHF.

The V call is TRBV5-6, the J call TRBJ2-1, with TRBD2 matching 10 bases. Trimming took 0 bases from V and 7 from J; bases not matched to a gene: 13. The CDR3 extends over 18 amino acids. Per the germline V gene, CDR1 is SGHDT and CDR2 is YYEEEE. The CDR3 DNA is TGTGCCAGCAGCTTGGGGGGAAGGCTAGCGGGAGTAGAGAATGAGCAGTTCTTC. Its translation: CASSLGGRLAGVENEQFF.

This sequence joins TRBV10-3 and TRBJ2-7, with 10 bases fitting TRBD2. J was trimmed by 1 base and V by 6 bases; bases with no gene match: 12. The CDR3 loop spans 17 amino acids. The V gene's germline CDR1 is ENHRY and CDR2 SYGVKD. The CDR3 nucleotides read TGTGCCATCAGCGGGGGGACTAGCGAAGGGATATCCTACGAGCAGTACTTC. Its protein is CAISGGTSEGISYEQYF.

The gene calls are TRBV28 and TRBJ1-4; tentative D call: TRBD1 (6 bases). CDR1 and CDR2 from the germline V gene are MDHEN and SYDVKM. This CDR3 contains 14 residues. Trimming left V 6 bases short and J 4 bases short, with 12 bases between. As DNA, the CDR3 is TGTGCCAGCAGATCAGCAGGGGTTAATGAAAAACTGTTTTTT. This sequence encodes CASRSAGVNEKLFF.

J is TRBJ1-1 and V is TRBV7-6; 7 nucleotides match TRBD1. The CDR3 has 15 residues. J lost 3 bases, V lost 5 bases, and 9 bases had no gene match. The germline V gene has CDR1 SGHVS and CDR2 FNYEAQ. CDR3 in amino acids: CASSPTGQRDTEAFF. The CDR3 nucleotides are TGTGCCAGCAGCCCGACAGGGCAAAGAGACACTGAAGCTTTCTTT.

V and J are TRBV18 and TRBJ1-1; D might be TRBD1 (5 bases). The CDR3 loop spans 14 amino acids. V dropped 3 bases and J dropped 3 bases, with 11 bases sitting between them. CDR1 and CDR2 (germline): KGHSH, LQKENI. CDR3 DNA sequence: TGTGCCAGCTCACCGGGAGGGGTGGACACTGAAGCTTTCTTT. Protein: CASSPGGVDTEAFF.

The chain joins TRBV4-2 to TRBJ1-5, with D maybe TRBD1 (6 bases). The germline V gene has CDR1 LGHNA and CDR2 YNFKEQ. The V and J ends lost 2 bases and 5 bases respectively, with 10 bases between them. The CDR3 sequence is 14 residues long. The CDR3 DNA follows: TGTGCCAGCAGCCAATCTGGGGGCGATCAGCCCCAGCATTTT. Translating gives CASSQSGGDQPQHF.

The chain combines TRBV9 with TRBJ1-4, with D tentatively TRBD1 (6 bases). With 0 bases removed from V and 2 bases from J, the gap between germline ends came to 8 bases. This CDR3 region has 15 residues. Germline V gives CDR1 SGDLS, CDR2 YYNGEE. In DNA form, the CDR3 reads TGTGCCAGCAGCGTAGACCAGGGGACTAATGAAAAACTGTTTTTT. This codes for CASSVDQGTNEKLFF.

The genes are TRBV3-1 (or the pseudogene TRBV3-2) and TRBJ2-1; 8 bases align to TRBD2. This CDR3 has 16 amino acids. The ends lost 3 bases at V and 0 bases at J; junction bases unmatched: 4. CDR1 is LGHDT, CDR2 YNNKEL, per germline (reference sequence). In nucleotides, the CDR3 is TGTGCCAGCAGCCAGCATGGGACTAGCTCCTACAATGAGCAGTTCTTC. Protein product: CASSQHGTSSYNEQFF.

The chain combines TRBV28 with TRBJ2-1; D is undetermined. The CDR3 loop spans 15 amino acids. Germline V lookup: CDR1 MDHEN, CDR2 SYDVKM. Trimming took off 6 bases at V and 2 bases at J, with 14 bases between the two ends. CDR3 DNA sequence: TGTGCCAGCAGCCGGTCAGGTCCGGCCTACAATGAGCAGTTCTTC. Its translation: CASSRSGPAYNEQFF. Combining the CDR3 with reference TRBV28 and TRBJ2-1 gives the whole variable domain DVKVTQSSRYLVKRTGEKVFLECVQDMDHENMFWYRQDPGLGLRLIYFSYDVKMKEKGDIPEGYSVSREKKERFSLILESASTNQTSMYLCASSRSGPAYNEQFFGPGTRLTVL.

This clone appeared a single time. The chain has TRBV2 and TRBJ2-5, with D tentatively TRBD1 (5 bases). Germline CDR1 SNHLY, CDR2 FYNNEI. The CDR3 runs 13 residues. Trimming took off 7 bases at V and 5 bases at J, with 14 bases between the two ends. The CDR3 protein is CASTPGPWETQYF. Written as DNA, the CDR3 is TGTGCCAGCACCCCAGGGCCCTGGGAGACCCAGTACTTC.

With regard to this clone: Other nucleotide sequences from this sample produce the same CDR3. The chain links TRBV18 to TRBJ2-2, with a possible D match to TRBD1 (6 bases). Per the germline V gene, CDR1 is KGHSH and CDR2 is LQKENI. Trimming took off 3 bases at V and 5 bases at J, with 10 bases between the two ends. The CDR3 loop spans 14 amino acids. The CDR3 DNA reads TGTGCCAGCTCACCGCTACAGGGAACCGGGGAGCTGTTTTTT. It is translated as CASSPLQGTGELFF.

CDR3 region: CAWSVGSGNTDTQYF. The CDR3 nucleotides read TGTGCCTGGAGTGTAGGTAGCGGGAACACAGATACGCAGTATTTT. The chain links TRBV30 to TRBJ2-3; the match to TRBD2 covers 8 bases. Per germline, CDR1 GTSNPN and CDR2 SVGIG (reference sequence). Unmatched junction bases numbered 4, after V lost 0 bases and J lost 2 bases. The CDR3 is made up of 15 amino acids. Variable domain in full (rest from reference TRBV30 and TRBJ2-3): SQTIHQWPATLVQPVGSPLSLECTVEGTSNPNLYWYRQAAGRGLQLLFYSVGIGQISSEVPQNLSASRPQDRQFILSSKKLLLSDSGFYLCAWSVGSGNTDTQYFGPGTRLTVL.

V usage is TRBV14 and J usage is TRBJ2-3, with no clear D. The V end was cut by 3 bases, the J end by 2 bases, with 9 bases between. The germline gives CDR1 SGHDN, CDR2 FVKESK. This CDR3 spans 14 amino acids. The CDR3 DNA is TGTGCCAGCAGCCAGGCAAGTAACACAGATACGCAGTATTTT. This translates into CASSQASNTDTQYF. Variable domain in full (rest from reference TRBV14 and TRBJ2-3): EAGVTQFPSHSVIEKGQTVTLRCDPISGHDNLYWYRRVMGKEIKFLLHFVKESKQDESGMPNNRFLAERTGGTYSTLKVQPAELEDSGVYFCASSQASNTDTQYFGPGTRLTVL.

This rearrangement joins TRBV11-2 to TRBJ1-2; D may be TRBD1 (5 bases). The V gene's germline CDR1 is SGHAT and CDR2 FQNNGV. This CDR3 has 16 amino acids. V was clipped by 0 bases and J by 5 bases, with 16 bases between them. Written as DNA, the CDR3 is TGTGCCAGCAGCTTAGATACCAGGGCTCTACGGTATGGCTACACCTTC. Amino acids: CASSLDTRALRYGYTF.

The rearrangement links TRBV6-5 to TRBJ2-7; 8 bases are shared with TRBD2. The CDR3 totals 14 residues. The germline CDR1 and CDR2 sequences are MNHEY and SVGAGI. V lost 5 bases, J lost 4 bases, and 7 bases stayed unmatched. CDR3: CASSQTSAMYEQYF. In DNA, the CDR3 is TGTGCCAGCAGTCAGACTAGCGCGATGTACGAGCAGTACTTC.

The J gene is TRBJ1-5, the V gene TRBV5-4; D is ambiguous. The length of the CDR3 is 13 residues. V lost 0 bases to trimming and J lost 5 bases, with 6 bases between them. CDR1 and CDR2 (germline): SGHNT, YYREEE (reference sequence). The CDR3 DNA reads TGTGCCAGCAGCTTGGACCGAGATCAGCCCCAGCATTTT. This gives the protein CASSLDRDQPQHF.

The rearrangement joins TRBV7-8 to TRBJ1-6, with 8 bases identical to TRBD1. The junction had 6 bases not matched to a gene; V was cut back by 5 bases and J by 0 bases. Germline V CDR1 and CDR2: SGHVS, FQNEAQ. The CDR3 is 17 amino acids. CDR3 DNA: TGTGCCAGCAGCCCCCTACAGGGGGGCTCCTATAATTCACCCCTCCACTTT. It specifies CASSPLQGGSYNSPLHF. The full variable domain, rest sourced from reference TRBV7-8 and TRBJ1-6, is GAGVSQSPRYKVAKRGQDVALRCDPISGHVSLFWYQQALGQGPEFLTYFQNEAQLDKSGLPSDRFFAERPEGSVSTLKIQRTQQEDSAVYLCASSPLQGGSYNSPLHFGNGTRLTVT.

The chain is built from TRBV11-3 and TRBJ1-5; tentative D call: TRBD1 (5 bases). V lost 7 bases to trimming and J lost 4 bases, with 23 bases between them. Germline lookup yields CDR1 SGHNT and CDR2 YENEEA. CDR3 length: 17 amino acids. CDR3 in DNA: TGTGCCAGCAATCGTCAGGCTCCGGGGGGGTGGAATCAGCCCCAGCATTTT. Amino acid sequence: CASNRQAPGGWNQPQHF.

The J gene is TRBJ2-7, the V gene TRBV19; 7 bases line up with TRBD2. V shed 7 bases and J 2 bases; nucleotides not matched to a gene: 11. The CDR3 is 15 amino acids. Germline V gene data show CDR1 as LNHDA and CDR2 as SQIVND (reference sequence). The CDR3 is CASMAQAGGTYEQYF. The DNA for the CDR3 is TGTGCCAGTATGGCTCAGGCCGGGGGGACCTACGAGCAGTACTTC.

V and J are TRBV20-1 and TRBJ2-7; 10 bases agree with TRBD2. Germline loops: CDR1 DFQATT, CDR2 SNEGSKA (reference sequence). The CDR3 extends over 14 amino acids. V shed 3 bases, J shed 6 bases, and the junction held 8 bases outside the gene matches. CDR3 region: CSASPSGRFGEQYF. The CDR3 DNA reads TGCAGTGCTAGTCCTAGCGGGAGATTTGGCGAGCAGTACTTC.

This clone was seen a single time. The genes are TRBV25-1 and TRBJ2-1, with 13 bases that match TRBD2. The germline gives CDR1 MGHDK, CDR2 SYGVNS. Germline trimming cut 4 bases from V and 6 bases from J; bases unmatched to any gene: 3. The CDR3 contains 15 residues. In nucleotides, the CDR3 is TGTGCCAGCAGTGCCGGACTAGCGGGAGTCAATGAGCAGTTCTTC. Its protein product is CASSAGLAGVNEQFF.

V and J are TRBV5-1 and TRBJ1-1; no clear D gene. The germline V gene encodes CDR1 SGHRS and CDR2 YFSETQ. CDR3 length: 14 amino acids. Deletions cut 2 bases from V and 1 base from J, with 9 bases between. CDR3 loop: CASSLWEENTEAFF. CDR3 in DNA: TGCGCCAGCAGCTTATGGGAGGAGAACACTGAAGCTTTCTTT.

This clone was seen more than once but under ten times. The J gene is TRBJ2-2, the V gene TRBV19; D not resolved. The CDR3 sequence is 14 residues long. Germline V gene lookup returns CDR1 LNHDA and CDR2 SQIVND (reference sequence). The V end was cut by 3 bases, the J end by 8 bases, with 13 bases between. CDR3 region: CASSIGSSSGELFF. Written as DNA, the CDR3 is TGTGCCAGTAGTATCGGGTCGTCCAGTGGGGAGCTGTTTTTT.

This clone was counted between two and nine times. This chain joins TRBV30 and TRBJ1-3; maybe TRBD1 (6 bases). Germline V gene lookup returns CDR1 GTSNPN and CDR2 SVGIG (reference sequence). The CDR3 is made up of 13 amino acids. V was cut by 4 bases and J by 0 bases, with 7 bases left in between. CDR3 DNA sequence: TGTGCCTGGACAGGGGTCTCTGGAAACACCATATATTTT. Its protein is CAWTGVSGNTIYF. The complete variable domain, with remaining parts taken from reference TRBV30 and TRBJ1-3, reads SQTIHQWPATLVQPVGSPLSLECTVEGTSNPNLYWYRQAAGRGLQLLFYSVGIGQISSEVPQNLSASRPQDRQFILSSKKLLLSDSGFYLCAWTGVSGNTIYFGEGSWLTVV.

The chain carries TRBV19 and TRBJ2-5; 7 bases are a match to TRBD2. The CDR3 length is 13 residues. CDR1 and CDR2 (germline): LNHDA, SQIVND (reference sequence). V was clipped by 5 bases and J by 4 bases; unmatched bases: 4. The CDR3 region is CASSDGLVETQYF. CDR3 in DNA: TGTGCCAGTAGTGACGGACTAGTAGAGACCCAGTACTTC.

This rearrangement joins TRBV7-2 to TRBJ2-7; TRBD2 aligns across 10 bases. The CDR3 is made up of 15 amino acids. Germline lookup yields CDR1 SGHTA and CDR2 FQGNSA. J lost 0 bases, V lost 5 bases, and 4 bases had no gene match. The CDR3 nucleotides are TGTGCCAGCAGCGTAACTAGCGGGAACTCCTACGAGCAGTACTTC. This codes for CASSVTSGNSYEQYF.

The CDR3 nucleotides are TGCGCCAGCAGCCAAGAATGGAGTAGGCCTGAGGGTACGCAGTATTTT. It specifies CASSQEWSRPEGTQYF. The V and J genes are TRBV4-3 and TRBJ2-3; TRBD2 might be the D (5 bases). With 0 bases removed from V and 8 bases from J, the gap between germline ends came to 18 bases. CDR3 length: 16 residues. Germline V lookup: CDR1 LGHNA, CDR2 YSLEER.